What follows are 15 T cell receptor beta chains derived from one specimen sequenced in a study of OX40 agonist ivuxolimab in advanced cancers. TCRdb's table, derived via immunoSEQ multiplex PCR, lists solely in-frame clones and lacks some. The sample includes 85,000 to 90,000 clones, around 85% of them seen just once. Sequenced here: CD4+ or CD8+ T cells sorted from blood, sampled in a trial of the OX40 agonist ivuxolimab. These receptors originate from an adult with an advanced solid tumor such as melanoma, head and neck, liver or kidney cancer.

The chain uses TRBV5-8 and TRBJ2-5; 10 nucleotides agree with TRBD2. The CDR3 consists of 17 residues. Germline V CDR1 and CDR2: SGHTS, YDEGEE. The junction had 10 bases not matched to a gene; V was cut back by 4 bases and J by 1 base. The CDR3 DNA reads TGTGCCAGCAGCCCTGGAGGGCTAGCGGGAGTCCAAGAGACCCAGTACTTC. Residues: CASSPGGLAGVQETQYF.

This clone was seen only a few times. This chain links TRBV5-4 with TRBJ2-2; the match to TRBD2 covers 11 bases. The CDR3 contains 15 residues. Germline V gene lookup returns CDR1 SGHNT and CDR2 YYREEE (reference sequence). The V segment lost 10 bases and the J segment 1 base; nucleotides outside the gene matches: 6. The CDR3 sequence: CAQASGGLNTGELFF. DNA of the CDR3: TGTGCCCAGGCTAGCGGGGGGTTGAACACCGGGGAGCTGTTTTTT. The full variable domain, completed using reference TRBV5-4 and TRBJ2-2, is ETGVTQSPTHLIKTRGQQVTLRCSSQSGHNTVSWYQQALGQGPQFIFQYYREEENGRGNFPPRFSGLQFPNYSSELNVNALELDDSALYLCAQASGGLNTGELFFGEGSRLTVL.

In DNA, the CDR3 is TGTGCCACCAGCTATGACAGGGGGCAAGATACGCAGTATTTT. Translation: CATSYDRGQDTQYF. The J gene is TRBJ2-3, the V gene TRBV15; 10 nucleotides align to TRBD1. This CDR3 spans 14 amino acids. The V segment lost 5 bases and the J segment 5 bases; nucleotides outside the gene matches: 4. CDR1 and CDR2 from the germline V gene are LNHNV and YYDKDF (reference sequence).

CDR3 sequence: CASSLSMATEAFF. The CDR3 DNA sequence: TGTGCCAGCAGCTTGAGTATGGCCACTGAAGCTTTCTTT. The rearrangement joins TRBV7-2 to TRBJ1-1; no reliable D call. Per germline, CDR1 SGHTA and CDR2 FQGNSA. This CDR3 spans 13 amino acids. V was pared by 3 bases and J by 4 bases, with 9 bases between. Drawing the rest from reference TRBV7-2 and TRBJ1-1, the complete variable domain is GAGVSQSPSNKVTEKGKDVELRCDPISGHTALYWYRQSLGQGLEFLIYFQGNSAPDKSGLPSDRFSAERTGGSVSTLTIQRTQQEDSAVYLCASSLSMATEAFFGQGTRLTVV.

By proportion, this clone is medium-sized. The chain recombines TRBV5-8 with TRBJ1-2; no reliable D call. The germline V gene encodes CDR1 SGHTS and CDR2 YDEGEE. Trimming removed 5 bases from V and 8 bases from J, with 13 bases in between. CDR3 length equals 12 residues. CDR3 region: CASRRLGAGYTF. The CDR3 bases are TGTGCCAGCAGGCGCCTGGGTGCCGGCTACACCTTC. Full variable domain (outside the CDR3, taken from reference TRBV5-8 and TRBJ1-2): EAGVTQSPTHLIKTRGQQATLRCSPISGHTSVYWYQQALGLGLQFLLWYDEGEERNRGNFPPRFSGRQFPNYSSELNVNALELEDSALYLCASRRLGAGYTFGSGTRLTVV.

This clone has just a few counts. Other DNA variants within this sample encode the same CDR3. The rearrangement links TRBV6-5 to TRBJ2-7; D not resolved. Trimming cost V 2 bases and J 7 bases, with 0 bases left between them. This CDR3 comprises 9 residues. Germline CDR1 and CDR2: MNHEY and SVGAGI. This CDR3 is CASSYEQYV. The CDR3 DNA sequence: TGTGCCAGCAGTTACGAGCAGTACGTC.

This chain joins TRBV2 and TRBJ2-7, with 13 bases aligning to TRBD2. This CDR3 comprises 16 residues. The V segment lost 7 bases and the J segment 3 bases; nucleotides outside the gene matches: 9. The germline gives CDR1 SNHLY, CDR2 FYNNEI. The CDR3: CASTSLAGGTDYEQYF. The DNA of the CDR3 is TGTGCCAGCACCTCACTAGCGGGAGGGACCGACTACGAGCAGTACTTC.

The chain is built from TRBV19 and TRBJ1-4, with D possibly TRBD1 on 5 matching bases. V lost 5 bases and J 8 bases, leaving 15 bases between the germline ends. The CDR3 spans 14 residues. The germline CDR1 and CDR2 sequences are LNHDA and SQIVND (reference sequence). The CDR3 sequence is CASSLIQRGEKLFF. Written as DNA, the CDR3 is TGTGCCAGTAGTCTGATCCAAAGGGGCGAAAAACTGTTTTTT.

This chain joins TRBV11-3 and TRBJ2-2; no reliable D call. Trimming took off 2 bases at V and 4 bases at J, with 5 bases between the two ends. Germline V gene sequence: CDR1 SGHNT, CDR2 YENEEA. The CDR3 sequence is 13 residues long. The CDR3 coding sequence is TGTGCCAGCAGCTTACGAGGCACCGGGGAGCTGTTTTTT. This translates into CASSLRGTGELFF.

This chain links TRBV2 with TRBJ1-5; no firm D call. Germline V gene sequence: CDR1 SNHLY, CDR2 FYNNEI. Deletions cut 6 bases from V and 4 bases from J, with 7 bases between. The CDR3 is 12 amino acids. This chain's CDR3 is CASRGMNQPQHF. The CDR3 region has the DNA TGTGCCAGCAGGGGCATGAATCAGCCCCAGCATTTT.

The chain couples TRBV28 to TRBJ2-1; the D is unclear. Trimming took off 4 bases at V and 0 bases at J, with 10 bases between the two ends. Looked up from germline, CDR1 is MDHEN and CDR2 is SYDVKM. The CDR3 extends over 15 amino acids. CDR3 sequence: CASSSPALSYNEQFF. The DNA of the CDR3 is TGTGCCAGCAGTTCCCCGGCTCTCTCCTACAATGAGCAGTTCTTC.

The V call is TRBV5-1, the J call TRBJ2-3; 8 nucleotides line up with TRBD1. With 3 bases clipped from V and 1 base from J, the junction kept 7 bases outside the gene matches. Germline CDR1 reads SGHRS; CDR2 reads YFSETQ. CDR3 length: 16 residues. This CDR3 reads CASSSGTGGGTDTQYF. The CDR3 DNA follows: TGCGCCAGCAGCTCCGGGACAGGAGGGGGCACAGATACGCAGTATTTT. The full variable domain, rest sourced from reference TRBV5-1 and TRBJ2-3, is KAGVTQTPRYLIKTRGQQVTLSCSPISGHRSVSWYQQTPGQGLQFLFEYFSETQRNKGNFPGRFSGRQFSNSRSEMNVSTLELGDSALYLCASSSGTGGGTDTQYFGPGTRLTVL.

The rearrangement uses TRBV28 and TRBJ1-3; tentative D call: TRBD1 (6 bases). V gave up 5 bases and J gave up 5 bases, with 19 bases separating them. This CDR3 comprises 16 residues. Germline CDR1 reads MDHEN; CDR2 reads SYDVKM. The CDR3 coding sequence is TGTGCCAGCAGTATCTTTACCCAGGGGAAAAGAAACACCATATATTTT. Protein: CASSIFTQGKRNTIYF.

This chain links TRBV4-2 with TRBJ2-7; the D call may be TRBD1 or TRBD2 (5 bases each). Germline loops: CDR1 LGHNA, CDR2 YNFKEQ. This CDR3 has 15 amino acids. V gave up 2 bases and J gave up 3 bases, with 14 bases separating them. The CDR3 region has the DNA TGTGCCAGCAGCCAACGGGACGGACCTTTCTACGAGCAGTACTTC. It translates to CASSQRDGPFYEQYF.

This clone was counted between two and nine times. The chain employs TRBV23-1 and TRBJ2-1, with D perhaps TRBD2 (5 bases). TRBV23-1 is placed among ORFs of uncertain function. The CDR3 consists of 20 residues. V was cut by 0 bases and J by 3 bases, with 24 bases left in between. As DNA, the CDR3 is TGCGCCAGCAGTCAATCCATGGTGGCGACCCTAAGGAGGATCTACAATGAGCAGTTCTTC. Amino acids: CASSQSMVATLRRIYNEQFF.